This T cell receptor (beta chain) was obtained from a study of glioma-infiltrating T cells after dendritic cell vaccination. Time point here: after dendritic cell vaccination, including at tumor progression/relapse. Primers: 60 V beta forward and 13 J beta reverse. Here immunoSEQ multiplex PCR was the method, and the copy in TCRdb shows in-frame clones only, minus some. This sample has approximately 85,000 clones, with roughly 85% found just once. CDR1 and CDR2 (germline): SGHRS, YFSETQ. V lost 3 bases to trimming and J lost 2 bases; unmatched junction nucleotides: 8. CDR3 length equals 15 residues. Sequenced material: blood, taken after dendritic cell vaccination. V is TRBV5-1 and J is TRBJ2-7; TRBD1 matches at 7 bases. The sequence was obtained from a human donor with glioblastoma. The CDR3 here is CASSSGQALTYEQYF. DNA of the CDR3: TGCGCCAGCAGCTCCGGACAGGCCCTAACCTACGAGCAGTACTTC.